This TCR beta chain was sequenced for a study of blood T cell repertoires in COVID-19. Germline-derived CDR1 and CDR2 are MGHRA and YSYEKL. CDR3 length: 15 residues. Unmatched junction bases numbered 3, after V lost 0 bases and J lost 6 bases. Measured with immunoSEQ multiplex PCR; TCRdb has only the in-frame clones, and not every one. The table records 150,000 to 200,000 clones, around four fifths of them present only once. This clone was observed once. Sequencing was done on a sample of PBMCs or T cells enriched from blood (not recorded which). This chain links TRBV4-1 with TRBJ2-2; 8 nucleotides agree with TRBD1. The source of this sequence is a woman aged 50 to 60 who had recovered from COVID-19. CDR3 nucleotide sequence: TGCGCCAGCAGCCAAGAGGCACAGGGGGCCGGGGAGCTGTTTTTT. Translated: CASSQEAQGAGELFF.